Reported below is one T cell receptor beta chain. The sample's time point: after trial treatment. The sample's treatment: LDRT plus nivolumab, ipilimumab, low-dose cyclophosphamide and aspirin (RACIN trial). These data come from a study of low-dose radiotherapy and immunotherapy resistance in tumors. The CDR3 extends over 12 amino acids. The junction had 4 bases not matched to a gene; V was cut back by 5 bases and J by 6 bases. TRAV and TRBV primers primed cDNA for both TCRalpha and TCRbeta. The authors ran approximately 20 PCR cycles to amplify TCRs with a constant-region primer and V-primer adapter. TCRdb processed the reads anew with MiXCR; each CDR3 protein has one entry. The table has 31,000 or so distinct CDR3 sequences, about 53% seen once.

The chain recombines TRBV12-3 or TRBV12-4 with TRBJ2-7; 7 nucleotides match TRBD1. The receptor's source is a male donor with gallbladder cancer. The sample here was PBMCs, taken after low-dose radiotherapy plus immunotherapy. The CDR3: CASSLTGREQYF. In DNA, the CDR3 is TGTGCCAGCAGTCTGACAGGGCGCGAGCAGTACTTC.